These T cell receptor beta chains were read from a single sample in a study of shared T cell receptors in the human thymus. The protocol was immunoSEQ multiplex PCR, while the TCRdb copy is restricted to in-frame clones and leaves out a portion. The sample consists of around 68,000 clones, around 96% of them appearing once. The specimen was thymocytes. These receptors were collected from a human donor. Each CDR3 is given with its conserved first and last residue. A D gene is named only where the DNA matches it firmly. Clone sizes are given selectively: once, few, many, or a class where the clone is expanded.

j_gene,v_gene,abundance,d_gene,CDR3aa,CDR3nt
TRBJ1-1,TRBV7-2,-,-,CASSPLRSQGRRRTEAFF,TGTGCCAGCAGCCCACTCAGGTCACAGGGTCGTCGGAGGACTGAAGCTTTCTTT
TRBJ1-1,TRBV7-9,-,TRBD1,CASSPGQFFEAFF,TGTGCCAGCAGCCCGGGACAGTTTTTTGAAGCTTTCTTT
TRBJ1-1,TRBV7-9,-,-,CASSLMRGLSWEAFF,TGTGCCAGCAGCTTAATGCGGGGGCTAAGTTGGGAAGCTTTCTTT
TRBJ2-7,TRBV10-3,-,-,CAIAVERTGRDYEQYF,TGTGCCATCGCCGTTGAGCGGACAGGGAGGGACTACGAGCAGTACTTC
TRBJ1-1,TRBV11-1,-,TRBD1,CASSFDRGALGNTEAFF,TGTGCCAGCAGCTTCGACAGGGGCGCTCTCGGAAACACTGAAGCTTTCTTT
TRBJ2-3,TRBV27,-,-,CASRCSTDTQYF,TGTGCCAGCAGGTGTAGCACAGATACGCAGTATTTT
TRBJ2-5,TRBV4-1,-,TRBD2,CASSQLSGGRKETQYF,TGCGCCAGCAGCCAACTTAGCGGGGGGAGAAAAGAGACCCAGTACTTC
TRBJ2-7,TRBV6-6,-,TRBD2,CASIEQTSGGRDEQYF,TGTGCCAGCATCGAACAAACTAGCGGGGGCCGAGACGAGCAGTACTTC
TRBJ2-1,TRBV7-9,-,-,CASSLLPGHMYNEQFF,TGTGCCAGCAGCTTACTACCTGGACATATGTACAATGAGCAGTTCTTC
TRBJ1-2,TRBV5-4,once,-,CASSLDRHLYGYTF,TGTGCCAGCAGCTTGGACAGGCACCTGTATGGCTACACCTTC
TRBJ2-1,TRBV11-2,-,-,CASSLTHEQFF,TGTGCCAGCAGCTTGACCCACGAGCAGTTCTTC
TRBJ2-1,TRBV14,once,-,CASSLRKRGPSYNEQFF,TGTGCCAGCAGCCTGCGAAAACGGGGGCCCTCCTACAATGAGCAGTTCTTC
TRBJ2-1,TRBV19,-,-,CASMGDVALSDEQFF,TGTGCCAGTATGGGGGACGTGGCCCTTTCGGATGAGCAGTTCTTC
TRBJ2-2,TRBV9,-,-,CASSVVAVNTNTGELFF,TGTGCCAGCAGCGTAGTGGCGGTAAACACGAACACCGGGGAGCTGTTTTTT
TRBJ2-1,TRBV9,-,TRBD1,CATSPGQGANEQFF,TGTGCCACATCGCCGGGACAGGGGGCAAATGAGCAGTTCTTC
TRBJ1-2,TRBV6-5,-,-,CASSLHPKKGDGYTF,TGTGCCAGCAGTTTACACCCCAAAAAAGGCGATGGCTACACCTTC
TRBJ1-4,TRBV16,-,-,CASSPPAGLNEKLFF,TGTGCCAGCAGCCCCCCCGCGGGGCTTAATGAAAAACTGTTTTTT
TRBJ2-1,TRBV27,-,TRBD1,CASSLAGQGTGEQFF,TGTGCCAGCAGTTTAGCGGGACAGGGAACGGGTGAGCAGTTCTTC
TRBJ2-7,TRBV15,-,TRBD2,CATSRTSGGAFDEQYF,TGTGCCACCAGCAGAACAAGCGGGGGGGCCTTCGACGAGCAGTACTTC
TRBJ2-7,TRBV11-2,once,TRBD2,CASSLDPGRGVLNEQYF,TGTGCCAGCAGCTTAGATCCAGGGAGGGGAGTTTTGAACGAGCAGTACTTC
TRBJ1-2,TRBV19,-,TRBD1,CASRGTGNYGYTF,TGTGCCAGCAGGGGGACCGGTAACTATGGCTACACCTTC
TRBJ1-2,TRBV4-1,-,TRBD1,CASSGQGGYGYTF,TGCGCCAGCAGCGGCCAGGGGGGCTATGGCTACACCTTC
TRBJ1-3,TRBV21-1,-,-,CARKGQAEGNTIYF,TGTGCCAGAAAGGGACAGGCGGAAGGAAACACCATATATTTT
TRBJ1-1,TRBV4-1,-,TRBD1,CASSQDVGDSEAFF,TGCGCCAGCAGCCAAGATGTGGGGGACAGTGAAGCTTTCTTT
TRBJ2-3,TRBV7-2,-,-,CASSLGPSGTDTQYF,TGTGCCAGCAGCTTAGGTCCTAGCGGCACAGATACGCAGTATTTT
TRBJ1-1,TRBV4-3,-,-,CASSQGVRGAVGTEAFF,TGCGCCAGCAGCCAAGGTGTTCGGGGCGCGGTGGGTACTGAAGCTTTCTTT
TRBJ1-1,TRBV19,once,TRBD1,CASSQAGGPNTEAFF,TGTGCCAGTAGTCAGGCAGGGGGCCCGAACACTGAAGCTTTCTTT